The source of this T cell receptor (beta chain) is a study of ipilimumab plus nivolumab after autologous stem cell transplantation (dated by TCRdb to the early 2020s). For the wider study: The median number of doses that trial patients received was a few for ipilimumab and roughly 8 for nivolumab. Patients in the trial were undergoing autologous transplant and had high-risk diffuse large B cell lymphoma, mature T cell lymphoma, or multiple myeloma. The DLBCL cohort included primary refractory and relapsed disease, with 18-month progression-free survival of approximately 83% and 30% respectively. The intent-to-treat population of the trial consisted of about 34 patients. What the research found in general, with its limitations: Per the authors, a biologic rationale for further study of the post-transplant checkpoint inhibition approach was offered by T cell receptor repertoire, regulatory T cell phenotype and gut microbiota profiles. The authors concluded that, as post-transplant consolidation, combined checkpoint inhibition appeared tolerable.

CDR1 and CDR2 are read off the germline V gene as SQVTM and ANQGSEA. From the cysteine through the phenylalanine, the CDR3 covers 14 amino acids. CDR3 DNA only is kept here, 42 bases in frame from base 1. Relative to germline, V is missing 4 bases and J is missing 7 bases, with 11 bases of the junction outside any gene match. Checkpoint therapy was initiated 14 to 28 days after autologous transplant, and ipilimumab was administered at 1 mg/kg intravenously on day 1 of selected weeks. Nivolumab was given at 3 mg/kg intravenously on day 1 of weeks 1, 4, 7, 10, and every two weeks through week 26. Combined checkpoint inhibition with ipilimumab and nivolumab as consolidation after autologous stem cell transplantation was tested in a Phase Ib clinical trial. Libraries were built with the immunoSEQ multiplex PCR assay. The immuneACCESS repertoire file appears here via TCRdb, limited to in-frame rearrangements. These files lack a portion of the clones; in checked studies, under half of the deficit traces to unresolved V genes, and the cause of the others is not known. This sample lists 20,000 to 30,000 clones; 86% were detected once. The biggest ten clones account for 4% to 6% of the sample.

This clone was observed once. What antigen it recognizes has not been identified. No per-base quality is available; no much larger clone lies one base away. The chain links TRBV29-1 with TRBJ1-2; a stretch of 8 junction bases matches TRBD1. The sequence was collected from a male donor with diffuse large B-cell lymphoma. Specimen: PBMCs, collected in a trial of ipilimumab plus nivolumab as post-transplant consolidation. The CDR3 sequence is CSVVKTGDATGYTF. DNA sequence: TGCAGCGTTGTAAAGACAGGGGATGCAACTGGCTACACCTTC. The CDR3, completed at both ends by the reference TRBV29-1 and TRBJ1-2 genes, gives the full variable domain SAVISQKPSRDICQRGTSLTIQCQVDSQVTMMFWYRQQPGQSLTLIATANQGSEATYESGFVIDKFPISRPNLTFSTLTVSNMSPEDSSIYLCSVVKTGDATGYTFGSGTRLTVV.